Listed here are 26 T cell receptor beta chains from one sample, sequenced in a study of molecular identifiers for immune sequencing clone quantification. TCRdb reprocessed the PCR reads via MiXCR and lists one record per CDR3 protein. Of over 300,000 distinct CDR3 sequences in the sample, 24% were seen once. The sample consisted of naive CD8+ T cells from blood, with Jurkat cell RNA spiked in. The subset was: FACS-sorted CD8+CD4-CCR7+CD45RA+ naive T cells. Receptors were obtained from a human donor in good health. Some libraries in this study had Jurkat cell RNA spiked in.

The V call is TRBV7-6, the J call TRBJ2-2; tentative D call: TRBD1 (6 bases). Germline V gene sequence: CDR1 SGHVS, CDR2 FNYEAQ. The CDR3 has 17 residues. Trimming removed 0 bases from V and 5 bases from J, with 16 bases in between. The CDR3 nucleotides are TGTGCCAGCAGCTTAGCGCAGGGGCAGGGGCTAACCGGGGAGCTGTTTTTT. Translating gives CASSLAQGQGLTGELFF.

This clonotype was counted at least ten times. The V call is TRBV7-9, the J call TRBJ2-2, with D possibly being TRBD2 (6 bases). The germline V and J ends were trimmed by 4 bases and 4 bases, with 13 bases remaining between them. Germline V gene sequence: CDR1 SEHNR, CDR2 FQNEAQ (reference sequence). The CDR3 consists of 15 residues. CDR3: CASSSAGTPTGELFF. The CDR3 nucleotides are TGTGCCAGCAGCTCCGCCGGGACTCCCACCGGGGAGCTGTTTTTT. The full variable domain, with the rest looked up from reference TRBV7-9 and TRBJ2-2, is DTGVSQNPRHKITKRGQNVTFRCDPISEHNRLYWYRQTLGQGPEFLTYFQNEAQLEKSRLLSDRFSAERPKGSFSTLEIQRTEQGDSAMYLCASSSAGTPTGELFFGEGSRLTVL.

The J gene is TRBJ1-4, the V gene TRBV7-9; no reliable D call. Deletions cut 6 bases from V and 8 bases from J, with 19 bases between. Per germline, CDR1 SEHNR and CDR2 FQNEAQ (reference sequence). The CDR3 has 15 amino acids. CDR3 nucleotide sequence: TGTGCCAGCAGTCCCAGCTCAAGGGCCGGGGAAAAACTGTTTTTT. Its protein product is CASSPSSRAGEKLFF. The whole variable domain, remainder taken from reference TRBV7-9 and TRBJ1-4, is DTGVSQNPRHKITKRGQNVTFRCDPISEHNRLYWYRQTLGQGPEFLTYFQNEAQLEKSRLLSDRFSAERPKGSFSTLEIQRTEQGDSAMYLCASSPSSRAGEKLFFGSGTQLSVL.

In this sample, this clonotype turned up many times. J is TRBJ2-5 and V is TRBV29-1; 9 bases fit TRBD2. The CDR3 sequence is 15 residues long. The germline V gene encodes CDR1 SQVTM and CDR2 ANQGSEA. V lost 3 bases, J lost 5 bases, and 10 bases stayed unmatched. CDR3 in DNA: TGCAGCGTTGATTTTGGCGGGGGGGCCTCGGAGACCCAGTACTTC. Translating gives CSVDFGGGASETQYF.

The chain joins TRBV27 to TRBJ2-7; D is possibly TRBD1 (5 bases). The CDR3 is made up of 16 amino acids. V lost 0 bases and J lost 2, with 14 bases in between. CDR1 MNHEY and CDR2 SMNVEV come from the germline V gene (reference sequence). CDR3 sequence (DNA): TGTGCCAGCAGTTTATCATGGGGCCCGGTTACCTACGAGCAGTACTTC. Translation gives CASSLSWGPVTYEQYF.

The rearrangement links TRBV6-2 or TRBV6-3 to TRBJ2-7; no clear D gene. CDR3 length: 15 amino acids. Germline CDR1 reads MNHEY; CDR2 reads SVGEGT. V was trimmed by 2 bases and J by 7 bases, leaving 18 bases between them. The CDR3 sequence: CASSYDVGIEVEQYF. In nucleotides, the CDR3 is TGTGCCAGCAGTTACGATGTCGGAATCGAGGTTGAGCAGTACTTC.

At least ten counts were recorded for this clonotype. This sequence joins TRBV9 and TRBJ2-7, with D perhaps matching TRBD1 (6 bases). This CDR3 has 13 residues. Per the germline V gene, CDR1 is SGDLS and CDR2 is YYNGEE. The V end was cut by 4 bases, the J end by 2 bases, with 10 bases between. The CDR3 DNA reads TGTGCCAGCAGCCCCGGACAGCCCTACGAGCAGTACTTC. Its translation: CASSPGQPYEQYF.

The count of this clonotype is one. One junction end disagrees with the germline gene, perhaps due to a read error. The V gene is TRBV12-3 or TRBV12-4, the J gene TRBJ2-3, with D perhaps given as TRBD1 or TRBD2 (5 bases each). This CDR3 comprises 12 residues. The CDR3 sequence is CVSSLGADTQYF. The CDR3 coding sequence is TGTGTCAGCAGTTTGGGGGCAGATACGCAGTATTTT.

The rearrangement links TRBV4-3 to TRBJ1-2; the D gene is possibly TRBD1 (6 bases). The CDR3 contains 15 residues. Germline V gene data show CDR1 as LGHNA and CDR2 as YSLEER. V dropped 11 bases and J dropped 4 bases, with 23 bases sitting between them. The CDR3 DNA reads as TGCGCCCGCCGCCAAGATCGGCAGGGGAGCTATGGCTACACCTTC. Residues: CARRQDRQGSYGYTF.

This sequence joins TRBV30 and TRBJ2-2; weak D call: TRBD1 (7 bases). The CDR3 is made up of 12 amino acids. Germline V lookup: CDR1 GTSNPN, CDR2 SVGIG (reference sequence). V was trimmed by 5 bases and J by 4 bases, leaving 8 bases between them. The CDR3 DNA follows: TGTGCCTGGCAGGGGGGCACCGGGGAGCTGTTTTTT. It yields the protein CAWQGGTGELFF.

This chain links TRBV19 with TRBJ2-7, with 9 bases that match TRBD1. This CDR3 has 13 amino acids. In germline, CDR1 is LNHDA, CDR2 SQIVND (reference sequence). V lost 8 bases to trimming and J lost 5 bases; unmatched junction nucleotides: 7. CDR3 coding DNA: TGTGCCAGTTGCAAGGACAGGGGCCACGAGCAGTACTTC. Amino acids: CASCKDRGHEQYF.

This clonotype was detected a few times. This sequence joins TRBV7-2 and TRBJ2-7; D is ambiguous. The CDR3 is 13 residues long. The germline V and J ends were trimmed by 5 bases and 2 bases, with 10 bases remaining between them. The germline V gene encodes CDR1 SGHTA and CDR2 FQGNSA. CDR3 coding DNA: TGTGCCAGCAGCCCAACCCATACCTACGAGCAGTACTTC. It translates to CASSPTHTYEQYF.

This chain uses TRBV12-3 or TRBV12-4 with TRBJ2-2, with no clear D. V was shortened by 6 bases and J by 4 bases, with 6 bases between the two germline ends. The CDR3 is made up of 12 amino acids. CDR3 region: CASRGGTGELFF. The CDR3, as DNA: TGTGCCAGCAGGGGTGGCACCGGGGAGCTGTTTTTT.

Notes on this clonotype: The conserved closing phenylalanine or tryptophan is absent in this CDR3, likely reflecting a read error. The V and J genes are TRBV2 and TRBJ1-1, with 8 nucleotides matching TRBD1. The germline V gene encodes CDR1 SNHLY and CDR2 FYNNEI. The CDR3 contains 15 residues. The J segment lost 6 bases and the V segment lost 6 bases, leaving 12 bases of the junction unmatched. The CDR3 sequence: CASSVGLTGVPEAFL. CDR3 sequence (DNA): TGTGCCAGCAGCGTCGGACTGACAGGGGTTCCTGAAGCTTTCCTT.

Remarks on this clonotype: In this CDR3 the conserved last residue, phenylalanine or tryptophan, is missing, so a read error is likely. The chain is built from TRBV7-3 and TRBJ1-1; D uncertain. Deletions cut 2 bases from V and 5 bases from J, with 9 bases between. CDR1 SGHTA and CDR2 FQGTGA come from the germline V gene. The CDR3 is 13 amino acids. The CDR3 bases are TGTGCCAGCAGCTTAGATTGGGGAACTGAAGCTTTCTCT. As protein: CASSLDWGTEAFS.

V gene TRBV27 combines with J gene TRBJ1-5; D may be TRBD1 (6 bases). The CDR3 has 15 residues. The germline V gene encodes CDR1 MNHEY and CDR2 SMNVEV (reference sequence). V lost 6 bases and J lost 0, with 12 bases in between. As DNA, the CDR3 is TGTGCCAGCAGCCTGACAGGAGATAGCAATCAGCCCCAGCATTTT. Its translation is CASSLTGDSNQPQHF.

This clonotype was recorded at least ten times. The chain links TRBV5-8 to TRBJ2-3; TRBD2 agrees at 7 bases. V gave up 0 bases and J gave up 3 bases; unmatched junction bases: 4. The germline gives CDR1 SGHTS, CDR2 YDEGEE. The CDR3 has 15 residues. CDR3 region: CASSLGAGATDTQYF. The CDR3 region has the DNA TGTGCCAGCAGCTTGGGCGCGGGAGCGACAGATACGCAGTATTTT.

This chain connects TRBV9 to TRBJ1-3; D not resolved. The CDR3 is 11 amino acids. Germline loops: CDR1 SGDLS, CDR2 YYNGEE. Trimming left V 0 bases short and J 8 bases short, with 3 bases between. CDR3 coding DNA: TGTGCCAGCAGCGTAGGGGACACCATATATTTT. Protein product: CASSVGDTIYF.

The chain employs TRBV2 and TRBJ2-1, with D maybe TRBD2 (6 bases). The CDR3 is 16 residues long. Trimming cost V 8 bases and J 4 bases, with 21 bases left between them. Germline values: CDR1 SNHLY, CDR2 FYNNEI. The CDR3 DNA reads as TGTGCCAGCCTACCCGCGGGACTCCACTTTTACAATGAGCAGTTCTTC. Its protein product is CASLPAGLHFYNEQFF.

V gene TRBV10-3 combines with J gene TRBJ2-7, with 8 positions matching TRBD1. This CDR3 has 14 amino acids. J gave up 4 bases and V 2 bases, and 4 bases lay outside the gene matches. CDR1 ENHRY and CDR2 SYGVKD come from the germline V gene. CDR3 protein: CAISEDTGGYEQYF. The CDR3, as DNA: TGTGCCATCAGTGAGGATACAGGGGGTTACGAGCAGTACTTC.

Concerning this clonotype itself: Possible read error: a much larger clone is one base away. The chain recombines TRBV5-3 with TRBJ2-2; D gene unclear. TRBV5-3 is an open reading frame whose function is uncertain. This CDR3 has 15 amino acids. The CDR3 reads CASSFGLHIGGELFF. The DNA of the CDR3 is TGTGCCAGCAGCTTCGGGCTTCATATCGGCGGGGAGCTGTTTTTT.

This clonotype was seen ten or more times. The chain links TRBV28 to TRBJ2-5; D perhaps matches TRBD2 (6 bases). V lost 5 bases and J lost 5, with 21 bases in between. The CDR3 consists of 16 residues. Germline CDR1 is MDHEN and CDR2 is SYDVKM. CDR3 nucleotide sequence: TGTGCCAGCAGTCCGCGCGGGGTCCGCGGGGTGGAGACCCAGTACTTC. Amino acids: CASSPRGVRGVETQYF.

The DNA for the CDR3 is TGTGCCAGCAGTCCCCCCGAGGGGGGTTTTAATTCACCCCTCCACTTT. It specifies CASSPPEGGFNSPLHF. The genes are TRBV6-2 or TRBV6-3 and TRBJ1-6; a possible D gene is TRBD1 (6 bases). Trimming stripped 5 bases from V and 6 bases from J, with 17 bases between. CDR1 is MNHEY, CDR2 SVGEGT, per germline. CDR3 size: 16 residues.

This clonotype was counted ten times or more. CDR3 DNA: TGCGCCAGCAGCCAAGCGGGGGGGAAAGCCTACGAGCAGTACTTC. It codes for CASSQAGGKAYEQYF. The chain has TRBV4-1 and TRBJ2-7; TRBD2 aligns across 8 bases. The CDR3 consists of 15 residues. From germline, CDR1 is MGHRA and CDR2 YSYEKL. V trimming: 1 base; J trimming: 2 bases; junction bases outside the gene matches: 4.

As concerns this clonotype: The junction departs from germline at one end; a sequencing error may be responsible. The V call is TRBV27, the J call TRBJ2-1; D ambiguous. Per germline, CDR1 MNHEY and CDR2 SMNVEV (reference sequence). This CDR3 is built from 14 residues. The CDR3 DNA follows: TGTGCCAGCAGTTTATCGACCAAATACAATGTGCAGTTCTTC. It encodes CASSLSTKYNVQFF.

This clonotype was detected ten times or more. The rearrangement uses TRBV22-1 and TRBJ2-5; whether TRBD1, the table's D call, matches the DNA was not checked. TRBV22-1 is marked as a pseudogene. This CDR3 comprises 17 residues. Written as DNA, the CDR3 is TGTCCTGGGAGCGCACGTCCGCGACGCCCCGGACGGGAGACCCAGTACTTC. Its translation is CPGSARPRRPGRETQYF.